Listed below are T cell receptor beta chains from one sample, sequenced in a study of vaccination effects on CD4 cells after COVID-19. Their cognate antigens are unknown. Clones were read by immunoSEQ multiplex PCR, and TCRdb kept only the in-frame ones, dropping some. The sample shows about 23,000 clones, about two thirds of them seen only once. The sample in question was CD4+ T cells from PBMCs cultured with HCoV-NL63 spike peptides, obtained before COVID-19 vaccination. The receptor set was obtained from a human donor who received a COVID-19 vaccine. Each CDR3 is given with its conserved first and last residue. The D gene is left open where the match is weak. Only part of the rows carry a size: once, few, many, or a class if the clone is expanded.

TRBV11-2	12	TRBJ2-3	NA	NA	CASSLDRYTQYF	TGTGCCAGCAGCTTAGATCGATATACGCAGTATTTT
TRBV6-5	12	TRBJ1-6	TRBD1	NA	CAGGTGSSPLHF	TGTGCCGGCGGGACAGGGAGTTCACCCCTCCACTTT
TRBV6-2/TRBV6-3	13	TRBJ2-3	NA	NA	CASSPPNTDTQYF	TGTGCCAGCAGCCCTCCAAACACAGATACGCAGTATTTT
TRBV18	13	TRBJ2-1	NA	once	CASSPQYGLEQFF	TGTGCCAGCTCACCTCAGTACGGGCTAGAGCAGTTCTTC
TRBV5-5	13	TRBJ2-7	NA	NA	CASSFTHMPEQYF	TGTGCCAGCAGCTTTACCCACATGCCCGAGCAGTACTTC
TRBV3-1/TRBV3-2	14	TRBJ1-6	NA	NA	CASSQDLRGITLHF	TGTGCCAGCAGCCAAGATCTTCGGGGGATTACCCTCCACTTT
TRBV5-4	12	TRBJ2-7	NA	NA	CASSNPREARYF	TGTGCCAGCAGCAATCCGAGGGAGGCGCGATACTTC
TRBV4-1	15	TRBJ2-5	TRBD2	NA	CASSRIAGVRETQYF	TGCGCCAGCAGCCGGATAGCGGGAGTTAGAGAGACCCAGTACTTC
TRBV2	15	TRBJ2-7	NA	NA	CASRPQAYGTYEQYF	TGTGCCAGCAGACCCCAGGCGTATGGAACCTACGAGCAGTACTTC
TRBV24-1	14	TRBJ1-1	NA	few	CATSAALMNTEAFF	TGTGCCACCAGTGCAGCCCTCATGAACACTGAAGCTTTCTTT
TRBV2	13	TRBJ1-2	TRBD1	NA	CASRPDRVHGYTF	TGTGCCAGCAGACCGGACAGGGTGCATGGCTACACCTTC
TRBV2	11	TRBJ2-2	NA	NA	CASKRAGELFF	TGTGCCAGCAAAAGGGCCGGGGAGCTGTTTTTT
TRBV6-5	15	TRBJ1-5	NA	NA	CASSPGVGGNQPQHF	TGTGCCAGCAGCCCAGGGGTTGGCGGCAATCAGCCCCAGCATTTT
TRBV14	13	TRBJ1-1	NA	few	CASSAGLDTEAFF	TGTGCCAGCAGCGCCGGACTGGACACTGAAGCTTTCTTT
TRBV19	15	TRBJ2-1	TRBD1	NA	CASREGDRPHNEQFF	TGTGCCAGTAGAGAGGGGGACAGGCCCCACAATGAGCAGTTCTTC
TRBV11-2	15	TRBJ2-7	TRBD2	NA	CASSSRLAGGDEQYF	TGTGCCAGCAGCTCCCGACTAGCGGGGGGAGACGAGCAGTACTTC
TRBV29-1	15	TRBJ2-3	NA	few	CSVGQGGSVTDTQYF	TGCAGCGTTGGGCAGGGAGGATCAGTCACAGATACGCAGTATTTT
TRBV7-9	14	TRBJ1-3	TRBD1	NA	CASSSTGVGNTIYF	TGTGCCAGCAGCAGCACAGGGGTCGGAAACACCATATATTTT
TRBV7-8	16	TRBJ2-1	TRBD2	few	CASSTMSGIRYNEQFF	TGTGCCAGCAGCACGATGAGCGGGATCAGGTACAATGAGCAGTTCTTC
TRBV6-4	14	TRBJ2-6	NA	few	CASSPLAGANVLTF	TGTGCCAGCAGTCCTCTAGCCGGGGCCAACGTCCTGACTTTC
TRBV10-2	13	TRBJ1-1	TRBD1	NA	CASGQGLTLEAFF	TGCGCCAGCGGACAGGGCCTAACCCTTGAAGCTTTCTTT
TRBV3-1/TRBV3-2	16	TRBJ1-2	TRBD1	NA	CASSLHPPGQGYGYTF	TGTGCCAGCAGCCTTCATCCCCCGGGACAGGGGTATGGCTACACCTTC
TRBV6-5	13	TRBJ2-7	TRBD2	NA	CASSWGTRGEQYF	TGTGCCAGCAGTTGGGGGACTAGGGGCGAGCAGTACTTC
TRBV27	13	TRBJ1-2	NA	NA	CASSLSSHYGYTF	TGTGCCAGCAGTTTATCCAGCCACTATGGCTACACCTTC
TRBV2	13	TRBJ2-7	TRBD1	NA	CASGGQGSYEQYF	TGTGCCAGCGGGGGACAGGGATCCTACGAGCAGTACTTC
TRBV12-5	14	TRBJ2-3	NA	NA	CASGLGSSTDTQYF	TGTGCTAGTGGTTTGGGCAGTAGCACAGATACGCAGTATTTT
TRBV6-5	14	TRBJ1-3	NA	NA	CASRGSFSGNTIYF	TGTGCCAGCAGGGGCTCGTTCTCTGGAAACACCATATATTTT
TRBV11-2	12	TRBJ2-7	TRBD1	once	CASSLARDRVFF	TGTGCCAGCAGCTTAGCCCGGGACAGGGTGTTTTTC
TRBV4-1	17	TRBJ2-1	TRBD2	NA	CASSQVSPGLAGIDRFF	TGCGCCAGCAGCCAAGTCTCACCGGGACTAGCGGGGATCGACCGGTTCTTC
TRBV18	19	TRBJ1-1	NA	few	CASSPPTSGTKTGKTEAFF	TGTGCCAGCTCACCACCCACTTCTGGGACAAAAACAGGGAAGACTGAAGCTTTCTTT
TRBV27	16	TRBJ2-7	TRBD2	NA	CASSHAPTSVAYEQYF	TGTGCCAGCAGCCACGCCCCGACTAGCGTAGCCTACGAGCAGTACTTC
TRBV6-1	16	TRBJ1-5	NA	NA	CASSAPDGGGGQPQHF	TGTGCCAGCAGTGCCCCTGATGGGGGGGGAGGTCAGCCCCAGCATTTT